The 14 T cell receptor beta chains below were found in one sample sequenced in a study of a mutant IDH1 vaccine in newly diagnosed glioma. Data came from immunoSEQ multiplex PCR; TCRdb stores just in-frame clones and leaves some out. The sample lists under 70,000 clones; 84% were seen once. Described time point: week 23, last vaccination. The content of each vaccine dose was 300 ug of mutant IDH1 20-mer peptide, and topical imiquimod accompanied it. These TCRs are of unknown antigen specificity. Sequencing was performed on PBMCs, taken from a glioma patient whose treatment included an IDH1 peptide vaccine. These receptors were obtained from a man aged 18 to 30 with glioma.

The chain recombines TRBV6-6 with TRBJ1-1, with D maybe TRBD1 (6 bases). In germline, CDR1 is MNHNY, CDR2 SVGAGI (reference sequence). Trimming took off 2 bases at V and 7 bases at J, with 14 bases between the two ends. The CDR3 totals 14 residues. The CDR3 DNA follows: TGTGCCAGCAGTTACCCGGCGGGGGGCCTTGAAGCTTTCTTT. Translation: CASSYPAGGLEAFF.

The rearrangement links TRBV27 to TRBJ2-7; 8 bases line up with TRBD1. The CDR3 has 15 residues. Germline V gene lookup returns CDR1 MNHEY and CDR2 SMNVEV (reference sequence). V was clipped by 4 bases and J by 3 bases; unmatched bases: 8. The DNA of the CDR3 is TGTGCCAGCAGTTCTTCCGGACAGGGAGACTACGAGCAGTACTTC. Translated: CASSSSGQGDYEQYF.

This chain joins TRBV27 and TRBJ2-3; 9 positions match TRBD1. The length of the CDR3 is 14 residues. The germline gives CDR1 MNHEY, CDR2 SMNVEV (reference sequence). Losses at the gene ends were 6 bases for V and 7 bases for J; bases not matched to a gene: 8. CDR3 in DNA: TGTGCCAGCAGAGTCCCGGGACAGGGCAATACGCAGTATTTT. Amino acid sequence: CASRVPGQGNTQYF.

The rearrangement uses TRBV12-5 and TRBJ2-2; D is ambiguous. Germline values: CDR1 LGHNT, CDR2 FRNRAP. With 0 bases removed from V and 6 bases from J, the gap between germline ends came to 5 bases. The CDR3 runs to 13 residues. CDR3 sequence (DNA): TGTGCTAGTGGTTTGGTAATGGCCGGGGAGCTGTTTTTT. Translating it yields CASGLVMAGELFF.

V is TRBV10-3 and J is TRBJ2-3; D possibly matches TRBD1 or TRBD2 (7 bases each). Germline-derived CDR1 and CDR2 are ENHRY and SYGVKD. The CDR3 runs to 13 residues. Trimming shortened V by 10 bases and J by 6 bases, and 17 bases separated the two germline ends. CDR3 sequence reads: CATRGGQGDTQYF. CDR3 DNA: TGTGCCACCAGGGGGGGTCAGGGGGATACGCAGTATTTT.

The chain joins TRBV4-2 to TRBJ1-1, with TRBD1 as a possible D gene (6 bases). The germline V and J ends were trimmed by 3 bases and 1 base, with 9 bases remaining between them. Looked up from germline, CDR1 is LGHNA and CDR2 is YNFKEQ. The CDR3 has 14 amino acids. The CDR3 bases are TGTGCCAGCAGCCACGAGACAGGGAACACTGAAGCTTTCTTT. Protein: CASSHETGNTEAFF.

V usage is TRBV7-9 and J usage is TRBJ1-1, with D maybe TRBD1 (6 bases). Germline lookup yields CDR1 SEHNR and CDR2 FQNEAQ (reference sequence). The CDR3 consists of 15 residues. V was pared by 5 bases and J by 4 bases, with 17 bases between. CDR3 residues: CASSPSVRGATEAFF. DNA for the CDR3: TGTGCCAGCAGCCCCAGTGTCAGGGGAGCCACTGAAGCTTTCTTT.

The CDR3 spells CASRGGSVGAIGYTF. The CDR3, as DNA: TGTGCCAGCAGAGGGGGTTCGGTCGGCGCTATTGGCTACACCTTC. This chain connects TRBV6-5 to TRBJ1-2, with D possibly being TRBD1 (6 bases). Germline V gives CDR1 MNHEY, CDR2 SVGAGI. This CDR3 contains 15 residues. Trimming stripped 6 bases from V and 7 bases from J, with 21 bases between.

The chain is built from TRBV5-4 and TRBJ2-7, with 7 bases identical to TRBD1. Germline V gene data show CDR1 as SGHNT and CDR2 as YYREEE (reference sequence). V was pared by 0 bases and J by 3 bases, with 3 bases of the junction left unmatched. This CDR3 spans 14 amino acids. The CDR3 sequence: CASSLGDRGYEQYF. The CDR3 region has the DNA TGTGCCAGCAGCTTGGGGGACAGAGGCTACGAGCAGTACTTC.

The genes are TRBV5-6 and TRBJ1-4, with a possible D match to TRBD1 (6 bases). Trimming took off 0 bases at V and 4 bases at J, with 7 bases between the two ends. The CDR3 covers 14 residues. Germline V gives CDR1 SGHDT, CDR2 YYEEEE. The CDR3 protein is CASSLAGVNEKLFF. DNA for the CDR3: TGTGCCAGCAGCTTGGCAGGGGTTAATGAAAAACTGTTTTTT.

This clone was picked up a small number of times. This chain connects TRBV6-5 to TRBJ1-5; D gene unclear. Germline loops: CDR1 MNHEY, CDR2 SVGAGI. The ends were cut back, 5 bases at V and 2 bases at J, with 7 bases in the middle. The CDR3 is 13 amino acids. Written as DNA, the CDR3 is TGTGCCAGCAGTATGGCAGGCAATCAGCCCCAGCATTTT. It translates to CASSMAGNQPQHF.

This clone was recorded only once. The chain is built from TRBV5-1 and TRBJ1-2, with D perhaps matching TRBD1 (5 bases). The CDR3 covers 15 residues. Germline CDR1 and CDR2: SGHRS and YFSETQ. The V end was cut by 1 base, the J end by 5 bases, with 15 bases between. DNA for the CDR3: TGCGCCAGCAGCTTGAACTCCGGGACCTCATATGGCTACACCTTC. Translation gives CASSLNSGTSYGYTF.

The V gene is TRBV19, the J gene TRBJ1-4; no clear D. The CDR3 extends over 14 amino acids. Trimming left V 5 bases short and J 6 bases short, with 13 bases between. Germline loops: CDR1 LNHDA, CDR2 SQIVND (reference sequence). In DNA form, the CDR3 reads TGTGCCAGTAGTCTTGGGTACGAGGATGAAAAACTGTTTTTT. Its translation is CASSLGYEDEKLFF.

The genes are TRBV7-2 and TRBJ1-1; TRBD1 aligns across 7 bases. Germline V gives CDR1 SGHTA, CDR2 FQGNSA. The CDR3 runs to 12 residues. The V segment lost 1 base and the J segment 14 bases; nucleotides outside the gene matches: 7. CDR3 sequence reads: CASSLDVRGIFF. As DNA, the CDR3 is TGTGCCAGCAGCTTAGATGTCAGGGGGATCTTCTTT.